This T cell receptor (beta chain) was captured in a study of siplizumab effects on memory and regulatory T cells. TCRdb's copy holds only in-frame clones and misses some; the assay was immunoSEQ multiplex PCR. Of about 120,000 clones detected, around 94% appear once; the ten largest clones hold around 1.7%. Findings and caveats of the study: About 75-97% of proliferating CD4+ or CD8+ clones had no assignable naive or memory phenotype. Naive T cell populations appeared to exhibit greater diversity than memory cells and appeared to be major alloresponse contributors. Sequences below about 10^-5 frequency were poorly captured. As a result, only a minor fraction of alloreactive clones mapped to unstimulated subsets. With siplizumab, Treg-derived clones averaged approximately 69% of mappable alloreactive CD4+ clones, versus 26.9% in controls.

Germline V gene data show CDR1 as SGHTA and CDR2 as FQGNSA. The CDR3 spans 16 residues. V was pared by 5 bases and J by 1 base, with 12 bases between. Regarding this clone: The antigen remains unidentified.

The chain uses TRBV7-2 and TRBJ2-6; D is tentatively TRBD1 or TRBD2 (5 bases each). The sample comprised non-Treg CD4+ T cells sorted from blood. This TCR came from a human donor in good health. CDR3 sequence reads: CASSPIWGSGANVLTF. DNA for the CDR3: TGTGCCAGCAGCCCTATCTGGGGGTCTGGGGCCAACGTCCTGACTTTC. The variable domain in full, with the rest retrieved from reference TRBV7-2 and TRBJ2-6, is GAGVSQSPSNKVTEKGKDVELRCDPISGHTALYWYRQSLGQGLEFLIYFQGNSAPDKSGLPSDRFSAERTGGSVSTLTIQRTQQEDSAVYLCASSPIWGSGANVLTFGAGSRLTVL.